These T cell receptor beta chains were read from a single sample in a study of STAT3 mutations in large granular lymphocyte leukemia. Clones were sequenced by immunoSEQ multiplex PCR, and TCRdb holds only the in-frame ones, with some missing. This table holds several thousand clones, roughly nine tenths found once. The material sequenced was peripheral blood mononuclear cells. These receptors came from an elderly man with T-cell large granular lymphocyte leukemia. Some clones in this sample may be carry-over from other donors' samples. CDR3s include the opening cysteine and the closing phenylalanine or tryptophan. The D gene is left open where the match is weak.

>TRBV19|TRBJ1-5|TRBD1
TGTGCCAGTAGTGTAGGACAGGGTACAATCTCGACTAGCAATCAGCCCCAGCATTTT
CASSVGQGTISTSNQPQHF
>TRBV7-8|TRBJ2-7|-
TGTGCCAGCAGCCACCTCGTGGGGGGCTTCTACGAGCAGTACTTC
CASSHLVGGFYEQYF
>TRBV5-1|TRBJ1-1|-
TGCGCCAGCAGCTTGAGTATGAACACTGAAGCTTTCTTT
CASSLSMNTEAFF
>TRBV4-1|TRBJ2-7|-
TGCGCCAGCAGCCAAGAAGAGCCCCAGGGGCTTTGGACCTACGAGCAGTACTTC
CASSQEEPQGLWTYEQYF
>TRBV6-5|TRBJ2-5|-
TGTGCCAGCAGTTACTTGGCGGGGGCCCAAGAGACCCAGTACTTC
CASSYLAGAQETQYF
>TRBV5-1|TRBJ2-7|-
TGCGCCAGCAACAGAGACTCCTACGAGCAGTACTTC
CASNRDSYEQYF
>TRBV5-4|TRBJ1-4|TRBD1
TGTGCCAGCAGCTATAACAGGGGAATAAATGAAAAACTGTTTTTT
CASSYNRGINEKLFF
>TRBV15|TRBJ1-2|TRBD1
TGTGCCACCAGCAGAGAGGGAGGGGGACAGGGGCGCTACTATGGCTACACCTTC
CATSREGGGQGRYYGYTF
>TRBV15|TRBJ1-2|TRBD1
TGTGCCACCAGCACCGGGACAGGAGGGAACTATGGCTACACCTTC
CATSTGTGGNYGYTF
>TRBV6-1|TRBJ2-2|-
TGTGCCAGCAGTAAGGGGTGGCTGAACACCGGGGAGCTGTTTTTT
CASSKGWLNTGELFF
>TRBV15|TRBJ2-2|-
TGTGCCACCAGCAGAGATCGGCGATACAAGTACACCGGGGAGCTGTTTTTT
CATSRDRRYKYTGELFF
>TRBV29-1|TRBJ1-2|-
TGCAGCGTTGACCAGAATGGCTACACCTTC
CSVDQNGYTF
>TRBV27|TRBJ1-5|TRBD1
TGTGCCAGCAGTCCCATAAACAGGGGACATAGCAATCAGCCCCAGCATTTT
CASSPINRGHSNQPQHF